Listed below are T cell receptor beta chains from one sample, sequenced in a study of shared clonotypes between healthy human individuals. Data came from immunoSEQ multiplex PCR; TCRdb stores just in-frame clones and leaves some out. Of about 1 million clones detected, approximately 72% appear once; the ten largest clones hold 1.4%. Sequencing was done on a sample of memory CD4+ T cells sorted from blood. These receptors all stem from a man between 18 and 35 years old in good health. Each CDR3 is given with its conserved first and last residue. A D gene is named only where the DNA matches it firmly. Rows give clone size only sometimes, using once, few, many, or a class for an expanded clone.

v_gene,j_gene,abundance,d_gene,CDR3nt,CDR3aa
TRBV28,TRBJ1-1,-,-,TGTGCCAGCAGCCCTGCGCGGGGGGCGGGCACTGAAGCTTTCTTT,CASSPARGAGTEAFF
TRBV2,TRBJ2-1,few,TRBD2,TGTGCCAGCACCGGGACTAGCGGGGGTGCTAATGAGCAGTTCTTC,CASTGTSGGANEQFF
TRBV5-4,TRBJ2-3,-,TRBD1,TGTGCCAGCAGCTATAGACAGGGGGGAGCAGATACGCAGTATTTT,CASSYRQGGADTQYF
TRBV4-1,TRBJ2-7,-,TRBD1,TGCGCCAGCAGCCAGAAGGGGACAGGAAACCACGAGCAGTACTTC,CASSQKGTGNHEQYF
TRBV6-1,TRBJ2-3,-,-,TGTGCCAGCAGTGGGGGGGGACAGGGCACAGATACGCAGTATTTT,CASSGGGQGTDTQYF
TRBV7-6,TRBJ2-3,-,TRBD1,TGTGCCAGCAGCCGCGACAGGGTTGTTACAGATACGCAGTATTTT,CASSRDRVVTDTQYF
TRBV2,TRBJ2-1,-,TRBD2,TGTGCCAGCAGGCCTAGGACTAGCGGGGGGGCCAATGAGCAGTTCTTC,CASRPRTSGGANEQFF
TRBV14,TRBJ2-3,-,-,TGTGCCAGCAGCCAAGAGGTGCGGGGATTCACAGATACGCAGTATTTT,CASSQEVRGFTDTQYF
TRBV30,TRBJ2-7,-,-,TGTGCCTGGAGTCCCCCGGGCCTCGGCCAGTACTTC,CAWSPPGLGQYF
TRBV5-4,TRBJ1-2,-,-,TGTGCCAGCAGCTCTCGTGGGGGGCCCTATGGCTACACCTTC,CASSSRGGPYGYTF
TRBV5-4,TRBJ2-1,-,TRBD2,TGTGCCAGCAGCCTAACTAGCGGGGTTTACAATGAGCAGTTCTTC,CASSLTSGVYNEQFF
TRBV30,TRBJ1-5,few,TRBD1,TGTGCCTGGAGTGGGACAGGGAATAGCAATCAGCCCCAGCATTTT,CAWSGTGNSNQPQHF
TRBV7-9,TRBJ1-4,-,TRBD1,TGTGCCAGCAGCCCGGACAGGGGAATGGGTTCTGGGGAAAAACTGTTTTTT,CASSPDRGMGSGEKLFF
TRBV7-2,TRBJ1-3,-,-,TGTGCCAGCAGCTTAGGCGGGCCATTTGGGAACACCATATATTTT,CASSLGGPFGNTIYF
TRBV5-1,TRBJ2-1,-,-,TGCGCCAGCAGCCCACGCGGCGACAATGAGCAGTTCTTC,CASSPRGDNEQFF
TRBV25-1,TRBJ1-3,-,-,TGTGCCAGTGGCTTTACGGCCGGAAACACCATATATTTT,CASGFTAGNTIYF
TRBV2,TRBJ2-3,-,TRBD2,TGTGCCAGCAGTGAGGGGGGGACTCCAGATACGCAGTATTTT,CASSEGGTPDTQYF
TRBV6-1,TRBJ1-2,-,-,TGTGCCAGCAGTTATAAACATGGCTACACCTTC,CASSYKHGYTF
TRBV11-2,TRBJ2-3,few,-,TGTGCCAGCAGCCGGTCGGCAGATACGCAGTATTTT,CASSRSADTQYF
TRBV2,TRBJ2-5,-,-,TGTGCCAGCAGCCAGACAGAGAACCAGTACTTC,CASSQTENQYF
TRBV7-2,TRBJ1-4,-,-,TGTGCCAGCAGCTTAAGGGGGTCGGGTGAAAAACTGTTTTTT,CASSLRGSGEKLFF
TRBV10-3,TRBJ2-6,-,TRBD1,TGTGCCATCAGTACGGGACAGGGAAGGTTCGCCGGGGCCAACGTCCTGACTTTC,CAISTGQGRFAGANVLTF